One sample yielded the 21 T cell receptor beta chains listed below, sequenced in a study of T cell changes during pregnancy in multiple sclerosis. Using immunoSEQ multiplex PCR, the repertoire was profiled, and TCRdb retains in-frame clones only, with some absent. Of about 89,000 clones listed, around 94% were seen once; the top ten hold 0.65% to 0.95%. This specimen was peripheral blood, taken in the third trimester of pregnancy. The receptors shown here come from a female donor with multiple sclerosis, enrolled in a pregnancy study.

The J gene is TRBJ1-2, the V gene TRBV6-4; D might be TRBD1 (6 bases). The CDR3 consists of 13 residues. The ends were cut back, 3 bases at V and 8 bases at J, with 13 bases in the middle. CDR1 MRHNA and CDR2 SNTAGT come from the germline V gene. This CDR3 reads CASSDTRGTGYTF. CDR3 in DNA: TGTGCCAGCAGTGATACCAGGGGTACAGGCTACACCTTC.

The V gene is TRBV7-9, the J gene TRBJ2-1; D is uncertain. The CDR3 loop spans 12 amino acids. V gave up 1 base and J gave up 7 bases, with 5 bases separating them. Germline CDR1 is SEHNR and CDR2 is FQNEAQ (reference sequence). CDR3 nucleotides: TGTGCCAGCAGCTTAGTTCCAAATGAGCAGTTCTTC. Translation: CASSLVPNEQFF. Full variable domain (remainder filled in from reference TRBV7-9 and TRBJ2-1): DTGVSQNPRHKITKRGQNVTFRCDPISEHNRLYWYRQTLGQGPEFLTYFQNEAQLEKSRLLSDRFSAERPKGSFSTLEIQRTEQGDSAMYLCASSLVPNEQFFGPGTRLTVL.

This rearrangement joins TRBV7-9 to TRBJ2-3; D unresolved. Germline lookup yields CDR1 SEHNR and CDR2 FQNEAQ (reference sequence). The CDR3 extends over 15 amino acids. V lost 5 bases, J lost 2 bases, and 14 bases lay in between. The CDR3 here is CASSRQDGPTDTQYF. For the CDR3, the DNA is TGTGCCAGCAGCCGACAAGACGGCCCCACAGATACGCAGTATTTT.

CDR3 bases: TGTGCCAGTAGCCAGGTATCGGCCAATGAGCAGTTCTTC. As protein: CASSQVSANEQFF. This chain uses TRBV19 with TRBJ2-1, with no clear D. CDR1 and CDR2 (germline): LNHDA, SQIVND (reference sequence). V was shortened by 6 bases and J by 6 bases, with 12 bases between the two germline ends. CDR3 size: 13 residues.

CDR3 loop: CSAREGLGYTF. The CDR3 nucleotides are TGCAGTGCTAGAGAGGGGCTGGGCTACACCTTC. V is TRBV20-1 and J is TRBJ1-2, with a tentative D call TRBD1 (5 bases). Trimming took 0 bases from V and 8 from J, leaving 7 bases between them. This CDR3 is 11 amino acids long. The germline V gene has CDR1 DFQATT and CDR2 SNEGSKA (reference sequence).

This clone was recorded only once. The chain links TRBV30 to TRBJ2-7; 11 nucleotides align to TRBD2. Germline trimming cut 2 bases from V and 2 bases from J; bases unmatched to any gene: 5. The CDR3 runs 15 residues. Germline V gives CDR1 GTSNPN, CDR2 SVGIG (reference sequence). The CDR3 DNA follows: TGTGCCTGGAGTTCTGGACTAGCGGGTCCCTACGAGCAGTACTTC. It is translated as CAWSSGLAGPYEQYF.

With regard to this clone: Distinct nucleotide sequences in the sample also encode this CDR3. The J gene is TRBJ2-1, the V gene TRBV6-5; D is possibly TRBD1 (5 bases). V was shortened by 2 bases and J by 6 bases, with 5 bases between the two germline ends. CDR1 and CDR2 from the germline V gene are MNHEY and SVGAGI. The CDR3 is made up of 12 amino acids. For the CDR3, the DNA is TGTGCCAGCAGTTACACAGGCAATGAGCAGTTCTTC. Amino acids: CASSYTGNEQFF.

This clone was picked up one time. This rearrangement joins TRBV9 to TRBJ1-2; TRBD1 matches at 9 bases. Looked up from germline, CDR1 is SGDLS and CDR2 is YYNGEE. V was clipped by 3 bases and J by 8 bases; unmatched bases: 11. The CDR3 totals 15 residues. CDR3 protein: CASSDPGTGRVGYTF. The CDR3 region has the DNA TGTGCCAGCAGCGACCCGGGGACAGGGCGAGTGGGCTACACCTTC.

The rearrangement joins TRBV5-1 to TRBJ2-3; maybe TRBD1 (6 bases). Germline assignment: CDR1 SGHRS and CDR2 YFSETQ. V was cut by 6 bases and J by 3 bases, with 11 bases left in between. The CDR3 consists of 13 residues. The CDR3 is CASNRDRTDTQYF. The CDR3 DNA follows: TGCGCCAGCAACAGGGATAGGACAGATACGCAGTATTTT.

V and J are TRBV6-4 and TRBJ1-5; 9 bases align to TRBD1. The CDR3 spans 19 residues. Germline V gene lookup returns CDR1 MRHNA and CDR2 SNTAGT. Germline trimming cut 2 bases from V and 0 bases from J; bases unmatched to any gene: 11. CDR3 sequence: CASSDPTQGARVSNQPQHF. The CDR3 region has the DNA TGTGCCAGCAGTGACCCGACACAGGGGGCGCGGGTTAGCAATCAGCCCCAGCATTTT.

The gene calls are TRBV5-4 and TRBJ2-1, with 9 positions matching TRBD2. The trim removed 3 bases at V and 1 base at J, leaving 8 bases unmatched. Germline V lookup: CDR1 SGHNT, CDR2 YYREEE (reference sequence). This CDR3 contains 17 residues. DNA for the CDR3: TGTGCCAGCAGCTCTCGGACTAGCGCCTATTCCTACAATGAGCAGTTCTTC. Amino acids: CASSSRTSAYSYNEQFF.

The genes are TRBV27 and TRBJ2-5; the match to TRBD2 covers 7 bases. The CDR3 is 14 amino acids. Germline CDR1 reads MNHEY; CDR2 reads SMNVEV (reference sequence). V lost 6 bases, J lost 3 bases, and 7 bases stayed unmatched. The CDR3 nucleotides are TGTGCCAGCAGCCTTTGGGGGGGGAAAGAGACCCAGTACTTC. Translated, it gives CASSLWGGKETQYF.

The chain is built from TRBV27 and TRBJ2-5; no reliable D call. Germline lookup yields CDR1 MNHEY and CDR2 SMNVEV (reference sequence). V was pared by 6 bases and J by 6 bases, with 8 bases between. The CDR3 runs 11 residues. The CDR3 DNA reads TGTGCCAGCAGCCGTGCGAAGACCCAGTACTTC. Translated, it gives CASSRAKTQYF.

The genes are TRBV28 and TRBJ2-3; D gene ambiguous. CDR1 and CDR2 (germline): MDHEN, SYDVKM. This CDR3 is 14 amino acids long. Deletions cut 4 bases from V and 0 bases from J, with 8 bases between. CDR3 region: CASSSDGSTDTQYF. The CDR3 region has the DNA TGTGCCAGCAGTTCAGACGGGAGCACAGATACGCAGTATTTT.

The rearrangement joins TRBV27 to TRBJ2-2; 8 bases agree with TRBD1. CDR1 and CDR2 from the germline V gene are MNHEY and SMNVEV (reference sequence). The CDR3 sequence is 15 residues long. With 3 bases clipped from V and 6 bases from J, the junction kept 6 bases outside the gene matches. CDR3 amino acids: CASSFGQGRAGELFF. DNA of the CDR3: TGTGCCAGCAGTTTTGGACAGGGACGGGCCGGGGAGCTGTTTTTT.

This sequence joins TRBV7-2 and TRBJ2-5; TRBD2 aligns across 8 bases. In germline, CDR1 is SGHTA, CDR2 FQGNSA. With V trimmed by 6 bases and J by 5 bases, 8 bases remained unmatched. This CDR3 region has 14 residues. CDR3 nucleotides: TGTGCCAGCAGTCTTCCGGGGACTAGGGAGACCCAGTACTTC. The encoded protein is CASSLPGTRETQYF.

The V gene is TRBV6-5, the J gene TRBJ1-2; D remains ambiguous. The V end was cut by 0 bases, the J end by 4 bases, with 12 bases between. The CDR3 extends over 15 amino acids. CDR1 and CDR2 from the germline V gene are MNHEY and SVGAGI. CDR3 in DNA: TGTGCCAGCAGTTACTCGGGCAGTTCCTTCTATGGCTACACCTTC. Translation gives CASSYSGSSFYGYTF.

V and J are TRBV28 and TRBJ1-1; D unresolved. CDR3 size: 14 residues. Trimming cost V 4 bases and J 4 bases, with 13 bases left between them. CDR1 and CDR2 (germline): MDHEN, SYDVKM. The CDR3 region has the DNA TGTGCCAGCAGTTCCCTTCATGCGGGCACTGAAGCTTTCTTT. Protein sequence: CASSSLHAGTEAFF.

The gene calls are TRBV28 and TRBJ1-3; maybe TRBD1 (5 bases). V gave up 3 bases and J gave up 4 bases, with 10 bases separating them. Germline-derived CDR1 and CDR2 are MDHEN and SYDVKM. CDR3 length: 14 amino acids. CDR3 in amino acids: CASSFRAGGNTIYF. CDR3 in DNA: TGTGCCAGCAGTTTCAGGGCAGGCGGAAACACCATATATTTT.

The rearrangement joins TRBV7-8 to TRBJ1-2, with 8 bases lining up with TRBD1. The CDR3 has 13 residues. Germline-derived CDR1 and CDR2 are SGHVS and FQNEAQ. V gave up 4 bases and J gave up 6 bases; unmatched junction bases: 4. The CDR3: CASSWTGLDGYTF. CDR3 nucleotides: TGTGCCAGCAGCTGGACAGGGTTGGATGGCTACACCTTC.

V usage is TRBV5-1 and J usage is TRBJ2-3; 14 nucleotides match TRBD2. Germline loops: CDR1 SGHRS, CDR2 YFSETQ. V shed 4 bases, J shed 0 bases, and the junction held 10 bases outside the gene matches. The CDR3 is 19 residues long. The CDR3 spells CASSEGLAGVLASTDTQYF. The CDR3 DNA reads as TGCGCCAGCAGCGAGGGACTAGCGGGAGTCCTGGCAAGCACAGATACGCAGTATTTT.